What follows describes a single TCR beta chain. As yet, its antigen is unknown. Germline CDR1 is SNHLY and CDR2 is FYNNEI. Between the trimmed V and J ends, which lost 10 bases and 2 bases, there was a span of 10 bases. The CDR3 has 12 amino acids. This record comes from a study of identical twins. Overall study findings and caveats: Less excess twin sharing appeared in beta out-of-frame sequences. Findings came from cross-sectional statistics, without long-term follow-up of donors.

The authors used template switching to add a universal primer site and gave cDNA unique molecular identifiers. TCRdb reprocessed the 5' RACE reads via MiXCR and lists one record per CDR3 protein. The sample holds around 250,000 distinct CDR3 sequences, over 9.5% seen once. These data were also filed under a second study, of yellow fever vaccine responses in identical twins.

Sequences were obtained from memory (CD45RO+) T cells sorted from blood. The V and J genes are TRBV2 and TRBJ2-3, with a possible D match to TRBD1 (6 bases). The TCR sequence derives from a woman between 18 and 29 years old in good health. The CDR3 nucleotides read TGTGCCACCGAGGGGGACACAGATACGCAGTATTTT. This translates into CATEGDTDTQYF.